This section outlines one TCR beta chain sequence together with its context. Its cognate antigen has yet to be identified. There are no base qualities to consult, and no much larger clone falls within one base. This specimen's treatment or condition label, per the study, means: approximately 9-day PBMC culture with coronavirus spike peptide pools or control peptides (ViraFEST assay). The ViraFEST assay, used in the study, expanded antigen-specific T cells with peptide pools and then identified the expanded clonotypes through TCR sequencing. The convalescent patients' positive SARS-CoV-2 PCR tests were from March to December 2020, which was before the Alpha, Beta and Delta variants emerged in the United States. Each well held two million PBMCs cultured with approximately 9.2 ug/ml peptide pools in IMDM containing approximately 5% human AB serum and around 10 IU/ml IL-2. Half of the culture medium was replaced with fresh IL-2-containing medium on days 3 and 7. After less than 12 days of culture, CD4+ T cells were isolated by negative selection using the EasySep CD4+ T cell isolation kit. Ficoll-Paque Plus gradient centrifugation was used to isolate PBMCs from whole blood, and the isolated PBMCs were then either used fresh or cryopreserved at -140C. Each culture condition was generally run in triplicate wells.

Libraries came from PCR. At the Johns Hopkins FTIC core, DNA from the cultured CD4+ T cells underwent TCR sequencing with the Oncomine TCR Beta short-read assay. Genomic DNA was extracted from the cultured CD4+ T cells with the QIAamp micro DNA kit. Oncomine TCR Beta libraries from cultured CD4+ T cells were pooled with unique dual indexes and sequenced on an Illumina iSeq 100. The authors' pipeline ran thus. Non-productive sequences were removed, and CDR3s not starting with C, not ending with F or W, or shorter than 7 amino acids were discarded. Antigen-specific clonotypes were identified with the MANAFEST web application by comparing peptide-stimulated wells with reference and other culture wells. For a clone to be called positive, the clone needed an FDR below 0.05, an odds ratio above 5, and a productive frequency above 0.1% in at least two of three replicate wells. A clonotype counted as cross-reactive if it showed significant expansion both in the SARS-CoV-2 spike wells and in at least one common cold coronavirus spike condition. Using R version 3.6.1, CDR3 homology was evaluated through Levenshtein distances (stringdist) along with unrooted phylogenetic trees (ape). The public reads were reanalyzed by TCRdb: fastp trimming at Q25, MiXCR alignment, in-frame beta chains only. Merged by CDR3 protein, the rows form single entries marked with the most common genes and DNA. The V and J calls were determined by TCRdb, not by the authors. This sample holds more than 9,500 distinct CDR3 sequences; roughly 42% were observed only once. The ten top clones hold more than 20% of the sample.

This entry comes from a study of vaccination and CD4 T cells after COVID-19 (dated by TCRdb to 2022 to 2024). For the study in its entirety: SARS-CoV-2 positivity had been established in the convalescent patients by nasal swab PCR, and mild disease was recorded in several of these patients and severe disease in one. For stimulating the cultures, overlapping spike peptide pools were used, derived from SARS-CoV-2 as well as from the common cold coronaviruses HCoV-NL63, HCoV-OC43 and HCoV-229E. The time from the second vaccine dose to post-vaccine blood sampling had a median of roughly 77 days and ranged from about 14 to 241 days. In control cultures, a CEFX viral epitope pool was used as positive control, an HIV-1 Nef peptide pool was used as negative control, or no peptide was added. Six males and four females were included in the convalescent cohort, with two Hispanic individuals, seven Caucasians, two Asians and one multiracial person represented. Two doses of either the Pfizer-BioNTech BNT162b2 vaccine (n=8) or the Moderna mRNA-1273 vaccine (n=2) were administered to participants. Post-COVID blood samples were collected from convalescent patients a median of roughly 100 days after diagnosis, with a range of about 30 to 180 days. In ten to eleven COVID-19 convalescent patients and a few infection-naive healthy vaccine recipients, researchers compared the spike-specific CD4+ TCR repertoire from before mRNA vaccination with the repertoire from after.

The CDR3 spans 13 residues, from the cysteine through the phenylalanine. Just the 39-base CDR3 DNA is kept, in frame starting at base 1. The CDR1 and CDR2 encoded by the germline V gene (reference sequence) are DFQATT and SNEGSKA. Cut back by 0 bases and 11 bases, the V and J ends lie 14 bases apart. Broader findings and caveats from the paper: Among the post-vaccine SARS-CoV-2-reactive clones in convalescent patients, a median around 86% showed up only after vaccination, which suggests vaccine-specific priming. Of the vaccine-specific clones found in convalescent patients, nearly all (304 of 307) were mono-reactive for SARS-CoV-2 spike instead of being cross-reactive with common cold coronaviruses. The median count of SARS-CoV-2-reactive clonotypes went up from 21 after infection to 30 to 40 after vaccination, although the change was not significant. Relatively few convalescent patients were included in the study, and early timepoints after natural infection were not analyzed.

The sample consisted of cultured CD4+ T cells from blood, taken after SARS-CoV-2 vaccination. The rearrangement combines TRBV20-1 with TRBJ1-5; TRBD1 could be the D gene, as 5 bases match. The TCR was taken from a human donor with COVID-19. This receptor carries the CDR3 CSARDTGAAAQHF. Read as DNA, the sequence is TGCAGTGCTAGAGATACTGGGGCAGCAGCCCAGCATTTT.